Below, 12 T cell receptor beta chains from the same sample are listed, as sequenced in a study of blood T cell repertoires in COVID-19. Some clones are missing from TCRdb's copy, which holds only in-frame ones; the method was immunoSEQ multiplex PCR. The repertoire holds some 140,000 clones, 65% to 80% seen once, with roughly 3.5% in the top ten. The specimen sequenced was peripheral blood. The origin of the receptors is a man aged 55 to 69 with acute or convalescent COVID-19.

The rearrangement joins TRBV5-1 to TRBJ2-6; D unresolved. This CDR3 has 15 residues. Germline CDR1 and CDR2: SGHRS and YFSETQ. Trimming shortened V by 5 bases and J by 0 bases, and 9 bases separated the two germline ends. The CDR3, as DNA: TGCGCCAGCAGTAACCAACACTCTGGGGCCAACGTCCTGACTTTC. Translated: CASSNQHSGANVLTF.

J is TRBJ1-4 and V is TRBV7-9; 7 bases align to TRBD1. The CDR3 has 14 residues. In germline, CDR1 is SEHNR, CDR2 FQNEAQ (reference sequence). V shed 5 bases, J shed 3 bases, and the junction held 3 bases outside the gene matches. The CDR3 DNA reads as TGTGCCAGCAGCGCAGGGGGACCTAATGAAAAACTGTTTTTT. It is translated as CASSAGGPNEKLFF.

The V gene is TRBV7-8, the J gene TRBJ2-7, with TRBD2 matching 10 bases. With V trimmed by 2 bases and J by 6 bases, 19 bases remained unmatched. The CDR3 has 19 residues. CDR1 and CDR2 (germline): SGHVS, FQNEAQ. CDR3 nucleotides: TGTGCCAGCAGCTTAAGTTCCCCCCTAGCGGGAGTAATGTCCATCGAGCAGTACTTC. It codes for CASSLSSPLAGVMSIEQYF.

CDR3 nucleotide sequence: TGTGCCAGCAGTCGACAGGGAGTTTCACCCCTCCACTTT. Translating it yields CASSRQGVSPLHF. The chain combines TRBV6-5 with TRBJ1-6; 7 bases align to TRBD1. The germline gives CDR1 MNHEY, CDR2 SVGAGI. V gave up 5 bases and J gave up 9 bases; unmatched junction bases: 4. The length of the CDR3 is 13 residues.

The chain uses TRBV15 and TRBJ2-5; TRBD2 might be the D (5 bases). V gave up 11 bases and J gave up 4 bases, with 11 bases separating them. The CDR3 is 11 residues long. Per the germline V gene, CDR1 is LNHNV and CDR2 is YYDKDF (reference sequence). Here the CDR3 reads CAAGLGETQYF. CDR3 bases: TGTGCCGCCGGACTGGGAGAGACCCAGTACTTC.

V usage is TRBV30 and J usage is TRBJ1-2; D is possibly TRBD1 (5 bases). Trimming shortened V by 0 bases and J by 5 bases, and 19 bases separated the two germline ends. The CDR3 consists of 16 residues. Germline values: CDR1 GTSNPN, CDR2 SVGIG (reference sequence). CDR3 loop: CAWSVREGLNLYGYTF. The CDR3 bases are TGTGCCTGGAGTGTACGGGAGGGGCTGAACTTATATGGCTACACCTTC.

The CDR3 here is CASSLKAYAVGYTF. CDR3 bases: TGTGCCAGCAGCTTAAAGGCCTACGCGGTTGGCTACACCTTC. The rearrangement links TRBV7-2 to TRBJ1-2, with no clear D. The ends were cut back, 2 bases at V and 7 bases at J, with 14 bases in the middle. Germline V gene lookup returns CDR1 SGHTA and CDR2 FQGNSA. This CDR3 contains 14 residues.

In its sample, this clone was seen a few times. The CDR3 region is CASSLAFTEAFF. The CDR3 coding sequence is TGTGCCAGCAGCTTAGCCTTCACTGAAGCTTTCTTT. The V and J genes are TRBV7-2 and TRBJ1-1; D is uncertain. Per the germline V gene, CDR1 is SGHTA and CDR2 is FQGNSA. The CDR3 totals 12 residues. Trimming shortened V by 0 bases and J by 4 bases, and 3 bases separated the two germline ends.

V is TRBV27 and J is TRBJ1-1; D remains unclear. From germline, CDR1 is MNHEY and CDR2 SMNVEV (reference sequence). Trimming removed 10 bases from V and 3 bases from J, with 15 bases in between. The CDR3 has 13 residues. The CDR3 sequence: CATRARRDTEAFF. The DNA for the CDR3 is TGTGCCACGAGGGCTCGAAGGGACACTGAAGCTTTCTTT.

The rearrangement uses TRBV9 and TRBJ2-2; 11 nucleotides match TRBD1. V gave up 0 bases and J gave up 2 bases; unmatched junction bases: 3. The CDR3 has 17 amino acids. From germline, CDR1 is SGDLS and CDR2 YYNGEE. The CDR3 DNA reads TGTGCCAGCAGCGTAGAGGACAGGGGGCGAAACACCGGGGAGCTGTTTTTT. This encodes CASSVEDRGRNTGELFF.

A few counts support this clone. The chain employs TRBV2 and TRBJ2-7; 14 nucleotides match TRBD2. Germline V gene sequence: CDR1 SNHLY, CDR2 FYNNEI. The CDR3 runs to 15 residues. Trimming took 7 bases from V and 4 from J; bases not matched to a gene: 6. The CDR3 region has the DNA TGTGCCAGCATCGGACTAGCGGGAGGTTGGTACGAGCAGTACTTC. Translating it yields CASIGLAGGWYEQYF.

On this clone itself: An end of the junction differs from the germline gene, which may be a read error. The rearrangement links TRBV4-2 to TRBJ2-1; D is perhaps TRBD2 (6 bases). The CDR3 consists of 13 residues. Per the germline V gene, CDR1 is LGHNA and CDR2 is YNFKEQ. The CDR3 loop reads CASSQEFYGGSIF. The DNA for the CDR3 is TGTGCCAGCAGCCAAGAATTCTACGGGGGTTCTATCTTC.